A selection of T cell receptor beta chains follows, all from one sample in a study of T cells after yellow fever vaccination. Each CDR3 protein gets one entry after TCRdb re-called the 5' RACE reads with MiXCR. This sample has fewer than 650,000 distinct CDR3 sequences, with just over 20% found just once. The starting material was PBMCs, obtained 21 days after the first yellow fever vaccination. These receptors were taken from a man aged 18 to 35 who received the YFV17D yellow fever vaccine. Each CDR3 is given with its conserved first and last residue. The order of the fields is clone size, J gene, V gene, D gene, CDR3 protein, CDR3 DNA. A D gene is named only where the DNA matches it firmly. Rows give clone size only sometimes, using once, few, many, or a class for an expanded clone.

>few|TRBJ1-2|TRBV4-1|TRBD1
CASSQAYAGTGYGSNYGYTF
TGCGCCAGCAGCCAAGCCTATGCCGGGACAGGGTACGGATCTAACTATGGCTACACCTTC
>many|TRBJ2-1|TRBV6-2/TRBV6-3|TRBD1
CASSYLGQGPRGEQFF
TGTGCCAGCAGTTACCTGGGACAGGGGCCCCGAGGGGAGCAGTTCTTC
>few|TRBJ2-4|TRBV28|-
CASTPREAKNIQYF
TGTGCCAGCACCCCTCGGGAGGCCAAAAACATTCAGTACTTC
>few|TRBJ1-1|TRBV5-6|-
CASKWGGINTEAFF
TGTGCCAGCAAGTGGGGCGGGATCAACACTGAAGCTTTCTTT
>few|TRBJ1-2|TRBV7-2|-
CASSFDTGAPGYTF
TGTGCCAGCAGCTTTGATACGGGGGCGCCCGGCTACACCTTC
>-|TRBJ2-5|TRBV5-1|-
CASSLEVEGTQYF
TGCGCCAGCAGCTTGGAGGTCGAGGGGACCCAGTACTTC
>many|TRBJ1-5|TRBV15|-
CATSRAPSGGQPQHF
TGTGCCACCAGCCGAGCTCCTAGTGGGGGTCAGCCCCAGCATTTT
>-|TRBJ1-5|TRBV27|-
CASSPLGNSGNQPQHF
TGTGCCAGCAGTCCCCTGGGAAATAGTGGCAATCAGCCCCAGCATTTT
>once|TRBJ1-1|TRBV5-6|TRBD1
CASSLGGTGGRTEAFF
TGTGCCAGCAGCTTGGGGGGGACAGGGGGAAGAACTGAAGCTTTCTTT
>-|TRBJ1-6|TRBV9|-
CASSPTTGTVNSPLHF
TGTGCCAGCAGCCCAACAACGGGCACTGTGAATTCACCCCTCCACTTT
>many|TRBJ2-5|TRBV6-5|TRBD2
CASSYWLAGGQETQYF
TGTGCCAGCAGTTACTGGCTAGCGGGGGGACAAGAGACCCAGTACTTC
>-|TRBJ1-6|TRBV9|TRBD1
CASSAGQGLNSPLHF
TGTGCCAGCAGCGCCGGACAGGGGCTTAATTCACCCCTCCACTTT
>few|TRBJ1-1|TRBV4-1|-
CASSPFGMNTEAFF
TGCGCCAGCAGCCCCTTTGGCATGAACACTGAAGCTTTCTTT
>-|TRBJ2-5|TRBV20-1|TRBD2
CSAASTSGAQETQYF
TGCAGTGCTGCCTCGACTAGCGGGGCTCAAGAGACCCAGTACTTC
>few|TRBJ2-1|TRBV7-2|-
CASSLNEGAVNEQFF
TGTGCCAGCAGCTTGAACGAGGGCGCGGTAAATGAGCAGTTCTTC
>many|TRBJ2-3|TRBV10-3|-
CAISSTGQTDTQYF
TGTGCCATCAGTTCCACGGGGCAGACAGATACGCAGTATTTT
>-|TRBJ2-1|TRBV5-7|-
CASSWGNLITGYNEQFF
TGTGCCAGCAGCTGGGGGAACCTAATCACCGGCTACAATGAGCAGTTCTTC
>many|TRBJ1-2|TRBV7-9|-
CASNLNYDRTGYTF
TGTGCCAGCAACCTGAACTATGACAGAACTGGCTACACCTTC
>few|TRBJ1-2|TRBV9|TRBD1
CASSATSARGVYGYTF
TGTGCCAGCAGCGCGACGTCGGCCAGGGGGGTCTATGGCTACACCTTC
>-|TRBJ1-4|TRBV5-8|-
CASSLPRIRSEKLFF
TGTGCCAGCAGCTTGCCAAGAATAAGAAGTGAAAAACTGTTTTTT